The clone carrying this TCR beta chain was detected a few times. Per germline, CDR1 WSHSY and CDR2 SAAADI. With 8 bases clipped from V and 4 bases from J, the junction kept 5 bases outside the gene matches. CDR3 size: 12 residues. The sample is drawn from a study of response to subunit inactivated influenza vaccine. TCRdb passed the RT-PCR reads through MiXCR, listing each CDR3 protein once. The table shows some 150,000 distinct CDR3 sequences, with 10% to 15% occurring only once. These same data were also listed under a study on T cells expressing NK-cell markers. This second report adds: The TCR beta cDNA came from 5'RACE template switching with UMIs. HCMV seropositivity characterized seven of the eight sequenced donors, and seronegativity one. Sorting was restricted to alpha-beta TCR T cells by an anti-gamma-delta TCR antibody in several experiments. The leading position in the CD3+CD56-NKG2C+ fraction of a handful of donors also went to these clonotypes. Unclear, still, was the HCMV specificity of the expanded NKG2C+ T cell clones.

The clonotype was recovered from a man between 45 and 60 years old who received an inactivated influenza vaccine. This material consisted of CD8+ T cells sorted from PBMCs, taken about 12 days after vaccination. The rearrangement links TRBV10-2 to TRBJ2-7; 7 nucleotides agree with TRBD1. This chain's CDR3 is CASRDSLYEQYF. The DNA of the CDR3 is TGCGCCAGCCGGGACAGCTTATACGAGCAGTACTTC.